This T cell receptor beta chain was identified during a study of Ad26.COV2.S vaccination and SARS-CoV-2 variants. About the study: Donor got 5x10^10 or 1x10^11 viral particles of Ad26.COV2.S.

The sample's treatment: some 20 received Ad26.COV2.S at low or high dose, single or two shots; several received placebo; per-sample allocation not given. The investigators took samples on day 63 after the first vaccine or placebo injection. Immunization relied on an Ad26 vector, which expressed Wuhan-strain SARS-CoV-2 spike. The CDR3 runs to 12 residues. V lost 6 bases to trimming and J lost 2 bases, with 11 bases between them. Germline-derived CDR1 and CDR2 are GTSNPN and SVGIG (reference sequence). Study findings and constraints: Vaccinees and placebo recipients showed similar non-spike TCR breadth. Measurements of TCR breadth and depth may have given underestimates of the total T cell responses.

Repertoires were generated with immunoSEQ multiplex PCR, while TCRdb's copy carries only in-frame clones and drops some. The sample carries 440,000 or so clones, around 92% recorded once. Note on this clone: Its antigen remains unidentified.

The genes are TRBV30 and TRBJ2-7, with D unresolved. The TCR sequence derives from a person aged 18 to 59 who received the Ad26.COV2.S COVID-19 vaccine or a placebo. The input for sequencing was peripheral blood, taken in a trial of Ad26.COV2.S vaccine versus placebo. CDR3 bases: TGTGCCTGCACTACTGGGACCTACGAGCAGTACTTC. This translates into CACTTGTYEQYF.